These 30 T cell receptor beta chains were sequenced from one sample in a study of blood T cell repertoires in COVID-19. Sequenced by immunoSEQ multiplex PCR; TCRdb stores in-frame clones only, minus some. The data show roughly 78,000 clones, less than 90% seen once. Sequencing was carried out using peripheral blood. The receptor source for this set is a woman of 80 years or more with acute or convalescent COVID-19.

The table lists this clone with a few counts. The chain is built from TRBV6-6 and TRBJ1-2; D not certain. Germline V CDR1 and CDR2: MNHNY, SVGAGI (reference sequence). Trimming took 4 bases from V and 5 from J, leaving 17 bases between them. The CDR3 has 15 amino acids. The CDR3: CASSSTSEAVYGYTF. The CDR3 coding sequence is TGTGCCAGCAGTTCGACCTCGGAGGCGGTGTATGGCTACACCTTC.

The genes are TRBV11-2 and TRBJ2-1, with TRBD1 identical over 11 bases. The CDR3 loop spans 15 amino acids. The V and J ends lost 6 bases and 4 bases, in that order; junction bases with no gene match: 5. The V gene's germline CDR1 is SGHAT and CDR2 FQNNGV. The CDR3 nucleotides read TGTGCCAGCAGGGCCGGGACAGGGGGATACAATGAGCAGTTCTTC. It specifies CASRAGTGGYNEQFF.

The V and J genes are TRBV30 and TRBJ1-2; 12 nucleotides align to TRBD1. The V segment lost 3 bases and the J segment 8 bases; nucleotides outside the gene matches: 4. This CDR3 is built from 13 residues. The germline V gene encodes CDR1 GTSNPN and CDR2 SVGIG (reference sequence). CDR3: CAWRGQGAIGYTF. The CDR3 bases are TGTGCCTGGAGGGGACAGGGGGCGATCGGCTACACCTTC. Using reference TRBV30 and TRBJ1-2 for the parts outside the CDR3, the full variable domain is SQTIHQWPATLVQPVGSPLSLECTVEGTSNPNLYWYRQAAGRGLQLLFYSVGIGQISSEVPQNLSASRPQDRQFILSSKKLLLSDSGFYLCAWRGQGAIGYTFGSGTRLTVV.

The V and J genes are TRBV7-8 and TRBJ2-7; TRBD2 is a possible D gene (5 bases). Per germline, CDR1 SGHVS and CDR2 FQNEAQ. Trimming took 3 bases from V and 0 from J, leaving 21 bases between them. CDR3 size: 18 residues. The CDR3 loop is CASSFFPPVDRDSYEQYF. CDR3 bases: TGTGCCAGCAGCTTTTTCCCCCCGGTTGATCGGGACTCCTACGAGCAGTACTTC.

The chain combines TRBV29-1 with TRBJ2-1, with D maybe TRBD2 (6 bases). The V gene lost 3 bases and the J gene lost 5 bases, with 17 bases spanning the gap. This CDR3 is 15 amino acids long. The germline V gene encodes CDR1 SQVTM and CDR2 ANQGSEA. The CDR3 DNA reads as TGCAGCGTTGATAGAACCGGGACTGGAAACAATGAGCAGTTCTTC. As protein: CSVDRTGTGNNEQFF.

V is TRBV6-6 and J is TRBJ1-5; perhaps TRBD1 as D (6 bases). The ends were cut back, 2 bases at V and 3 bases at J, with 14 bases in the middle. CDR1 MNHNY and CDR2 SVGAGI come from the germline V gene (reference sequence). There are 16 residues in the CDR3. The CDR3, as DNA: TGTGCCAGCAGTTACCCAGGTGGGGGCAACAATCAGCCCCAGCATTTT. Protein: CASSYPGGGNNQPQHF.

The chain is built from TRBV5-1 and TRBJ2-3; D gene ambiguous. The V and J ends lost 6 bases and 4 bases respectively, with 12 bases between them. This CDR3 region has 13 residues. Germline CDR1 and CDR2: SGHRS and YFSETQ. CDR3 nucleotide sequence: TGCGCCAGCACCGTTGAGCGCCCAGATACGCAGTATTTT. Protein sequence: CASTVERPDTQYF.

V gene TRBV9 combines with J gene TRBJ2-3, with 8 nucleotides matching TRBD2. This CDR3 region has 15 residues. Trimming at V came to 4 bases and at J to 0 bases, leaving 4 bases not matched to a gene. CDR1 is SGDLS, CDR2 YYNGEE, per germline. DNA of the CDR3: TGTGCCAGCAGCCACGGGGGGGCTAGCACAGATACGCAGTATTTT. Translating it yields CASSHGGASTDTQYF.

This clone appeared a single time. Germline is not matched at one junction end, which may reflect a read error. V usage is TRBV4-2 and J usage is TRBJ2-3; TRBD2 aligns across 7 bases. Germline CDR1 is LGHNA and CDR2 is YNFKEQ. The CDR3 loop spans 14 amino acids. The CDR3 nucleotides read TGTACCAGCAGCCAAAGTCTAGCGGCAGATACGCAGTATTTT. Translated: CTSSQSLAADTQYF.

The V and J genes are TRBV19 and TRBJ2-1, with 9 bases lining up with TRBD2. J lost 0 bases, V lost 7 bases, and 1 base had no gene match. The germline CDR1 and CDR2 sequences are LNHDA and SQIVND (reference sequence). The CDR3 runs to 14 residues. The CDR3 region is CASMREGSYNEQFF. In DNA form, the CDR3 reads TGTGCCAGTATGCGGGAGGGCTCCTACAATGAGCAGTTCTTC.

This chain connects TRBV15 to TRBJ2-7; 7 bases are shared with TRBD2. Germline values: CDR1 LNHNV, CDR2 YYDKDF (reference sequence). Trimming took 5 bases from V and 2 from J; bases not matched to a gene: 12. CDR3 length equals 16 residues. The CDR3 loop is CATSSRGEGQPYEQYF. In nucleotides, the CDR3 is TGTGCCACCAGCTCCAGAGGGGAGGGTCAACCCTACGAGCAGTACTTC.

The V call is TRBV5-4, the J call TRBJ2-2, with 8 bases identical to TRBD1. The CDR3 has 18 residues. V shed 1 base, J shed 5 bases, and the junction held 13 bases outside the gene matches. In germline, CDR1 is SGHNT, CDR2 YYREEE (reference sequence). The CDR3 DNA sequence: TGTGCCAGCAGCTTGCCCGCGGGCCAGGGGGCTGGTACCGGGGAGCTGTTTTTT. Encoded protein: CASSLPAGQGAGTGELFF.

The rearrangement joins TRBV6-6 to TRBJ1-1; perhaps TRBD1 as D (6 bases). This CDR3 region has 14 residues. Trimming removed 7 bases at V and 4 bases at J, with 16 bases between. Germline CDR1 is MNHNY and CDR2 is SVGAGI (reference sequence). DNA of the CDR3: TGTGCCAGCACTTATGCGACAGGCGGCACTGAAGCTTTCTTT. This sequence encodes CASTYATGGTEAFF.

J is TRBJ1-3 and V is TRBV29-1; D ambiguous. Germline CDR1 and CDR2: SQVTM and ANQGSEA. V lost 6 bases and J lost 3, with 12 bases in between. The CDR3 sequence is 13 residues long. The CDR3 here is CSVRVGVGNTIYF. CDR3 nucleotide sequence: TGCAGCGTGAGGGTTGGGGTTGGAAACACCATATATTTT.

V usage is TRBV7-9 and J usage is TRBJ1-1, with a weak D call TRBD1 (6 bases). V was shortened by 6 bases and J by 0 bases, with 14 bases between the two germline ends. Germline values: CDR1 SEHNR, CDR2 FQNEAQ (reference sequence). CDR3 length equals 15 residues. The CDR3 spells CASRPTGTMNTEAFF. In nucleotides, the CDR3 is TGTGCCAGCAGACCTACCGGGACAATGAACACTGAAGCTTTCTTT.

The chain is built from TRBV4-1 and TRBJ2-1; 8 bases line up with TRBD2. J gave up 6 bases and V 0 bases, and 7 bases lay outside the gene matches. Per germline, CDR1 MGHRA and CDR2 YSYEKL. The CDR3 is 16 residues long. CDR3 loop: CASSQETSGSLNEQFF. The CDR3 nucleotides are TGCGCCAGCAGCCAAGAAACCAGCGGGAGTCTCAATGAGCAGTTCTTC.

This sequence joins TRBV5-1 and TRBJ2-2; 7 bases are shared with TRBD2. The trim removed 3 bases at V and 0 bases at J, leaving 5 bases unmatched. Germline CDR1 SGHRS, CDR2 YFSETQ. The length of the CDR3 is 16 residues. The CDR3 DNA reads as TGCGCCAGCAGCTCCCGGGGGGAAGCGAACACCGGGGAGCTGTTTTTT. Protein sequence: CASSSRGEANTGELFF.

CDR3 bases: TGTGCCACCAGTGACCGCGGGACCGAGCAGTACTTC. Translation gives CATSDRGTEQYF. This chain connects TRBV24-1 to TRBJ2-7, with a possible D match to TRBD2 (6 bases). Germline V gene sequence: CDR1 KGHDR, CDR2 SFDVKD. V was trimmed by 4 bases and J by 6 bases, leaving 9 bases between them. The CDR3 loop spans 12 amino acids.

CDR3 coding DNA: TGTGCCACCAGTGATTTGGGACAGCTGAGCTCCTACAATGAGCAGTTCTTC. Translated: CATSDLGQLSSYNEQFF. V usage is TRBV24-1 and J usage is TRBJ2-1; tentative D call: TRBD1 (6 bases). Trimming took off 0 bases at V and 0 bases at J, with 11 bases between the two ends. Per the germline V gene, CDR1 is KGHDR and CDR2 is SFDVKD. The CDR3 extends over 17 amino acids.

The chain joins TRBV5-1 to TRBJ2-1; TRBD2 aligns across 12 bases. The germline V gene has CDR1 SGHRS and CDR2 YFSETQ. This CDR3 spans 18 amino acids. With V trimmed by 2 bases and J by 1 base, 7 bases remained unmatched. CDR3 sequence reads: CASSFWTSGKVSYNEQFF. CDR3 nucleotides: TGCGCCAGCAGCTTCTGGACTAGCGGGAAAGTATCCTACAATGAGCAGTTCTTC. Based on the CDR3 plus reference TRBV5-1 and TRBJ2-1, the full variable domain is KAGVTQTPRYLIKTRGQQVTLSCSPISGHRSVSWYQQTPGQGLQFLFEYFSETQRNKGNFPGRFSGRQFSNSRSEMNVSTLELGDSALYLCASSFWTSGKVSYNEQFFGPGTRLTVL.

This clone was counted at least ten times. This rearrangement joins TRBV27 to TRBJ2-3; 8 nucleotides match TRBD2. CDR1 and CDR2 (germline): MNHEY, SMNVEV (reference sequence). J lost 5 bases, V lost 2 bases, and 9 bases had no gene match. CDR3 length: 16 residues. The CDR3 sequence: CASSLGGSGMGDTQYF. The CDR3, as DNA: TGTGCCAGCAGTTTAGGTGGTAGCGGGATGGGAGATACGCAGTATTTT.

The rearrangement links TRBV27 to TRBJ1-1, with no clear D. The V and J ends lost 2 bases and 4 bases respectively, with 8 bases between them. Germline V gives CDR1 MNHEY, CDR2 SMNVEV (reference sequence). The CDR3 loop spans 13 amino acids. The CDR3: CASSLSRGTEAFF. DNA for the CDR3: TGTGCCAGCAGTTTAAGCCGGGGCACTGAAGCTTTCTTT.

The count of this clone is one. V gene TRBV7-9 combines with J gene TRBJ1-1; D unresolved. Trimming took off 3 bases at V and 0 bases at J, with 14 bases between the two ends. Per germline, CDR1 SEHNR and CDR2 FQNEAQ (reference sequence). The CDR3 totals 16 residues. The CDR3 loop is CASSFFPGLVNTEAFF. For the CDR3, the DNA is TGTGCCAGCAGCTTTTTCCCCGGACTGGTGAACACTGAAGCTTTCTTT.

This clone was detected only a few times. This rearrangement joins TRBV19 to TRBJ1-2, with a weak D call TRBD1 (5 bases). Germline V lookup: CDR1 LNHDA, CDR2 SQIVND (reference sequence). The CDR3 spans 14 residues. The V end lost 1 base, the J end lost 7 bases, and 13 bases lay between the germline ends. CDR3 nucleotide sequence: TGTGCCAGTAGTATAGGCGGCCAGGGTGGTGGCTACACCTTC. It is translated as CASSIGGQGGGYTF.

The chain is built from TRBV18 and TRBJ2-1; TRBD2 matches at 8 bases. V was clipped by 4 bases and J by 6 bases; unmatched bases: 14. CDR1 is KGHSH and CDR2 is LQKENI in the germline V gene. The CDR3 runs 17 residues. The CDR3 reads CASSQPNPGLGANEQFF. In DNA, the CDR3 is TGTGCCAGCTCACAGCCAAACCCGGGACTAGGAGCCAATGAGCAGTTCTTC.

V usage is TRBV7-3 and J usage is TRBJ2-2; possibly TRBD1 for D (5 bases). Per germline, CDR1 SGHTA and CDR2 FQGTGA. V was shortened by 1 base and J by 4 bases, with 10 bases between the two germline ends. The CDR3 runs to 15 residues. The CDR3 DNA follows: TGTGCCAGCAGCTTAATCGGCAGGGCCACCGGGGAGCTGTTTTTT. Amino acids: CASSLIGRATGELFF.

The chain combines TRBV7-3 with TRBJ1-1; 7 positions agree with TRBD1. The ends lost 5 bases at V and 1 base at J; junction bases unmatched: 7. Germline CDR1 reads SGHTA; CDR2 reads FQGTGA. The CDR3 is made up of 15 amino acids. CDR3 nucleotides: TGTGCCAGCAGCAAACAGGGGCCCCCGAACACTGAAGCTTTCTTT. Encoded protein: CASSKQGPPNTEAFF.

Only a few counts were recorded for this clone. The chain links TRBV4-2 to TRBJ1-2; 8 bases fit TRBD1. CDR1 and CDR2 from the germline V gene are LGHNA and YNFKEQ. This CDR3 has 17 residues. J gave up 2 bases and V 1 base, and 9 bases lay outside the gene matches. This chain's CDR3 is CASSQARVGQGNYGYTF. CDR3 sequence (DNA): TGTGCCAGCAGCCAAGCCCGGGTAGGACAGGGAAACTATGGCTACACCTTC.

This clone was observed once. The gene calls are TRBV15 and TRBJ1-5; 8 bases fit TRBD1. The CDR3 extends over 16 amino acids. J lost 7 bases, V lost 1 base, and 9 bases had no gene match. CDR1 and CDR2 from the germline V gene are LNHNV and YYDKDF (reference sequence). CDR3 sequence (DNA): TGTGCCACCAGCAGAGGTCAGGGACAGGTATCGCAGCCCCAGCATTTT. Its translation is CATSRGQGQVSQPQHF.

This chain connects TRBV3-1 (or the pseudogene TRBV3-2) to TRBJ2-1, with TRBD2 matching over 11 bases. Trimming cost V 4 bases and J 5 bases; bases outside gene matches: 1. CDR1 is LGHDT and CDR2 is YNNKEL in the germline V gene (reference sequence). The CDR3 spans 14 residues. In nucleotides, the CDR3 is TGTGCCAGCAGCCTACTAGCGGGAGACAATGAGCAGTTCTTC. Protein sequence: CASSLLAGDNEQFF.